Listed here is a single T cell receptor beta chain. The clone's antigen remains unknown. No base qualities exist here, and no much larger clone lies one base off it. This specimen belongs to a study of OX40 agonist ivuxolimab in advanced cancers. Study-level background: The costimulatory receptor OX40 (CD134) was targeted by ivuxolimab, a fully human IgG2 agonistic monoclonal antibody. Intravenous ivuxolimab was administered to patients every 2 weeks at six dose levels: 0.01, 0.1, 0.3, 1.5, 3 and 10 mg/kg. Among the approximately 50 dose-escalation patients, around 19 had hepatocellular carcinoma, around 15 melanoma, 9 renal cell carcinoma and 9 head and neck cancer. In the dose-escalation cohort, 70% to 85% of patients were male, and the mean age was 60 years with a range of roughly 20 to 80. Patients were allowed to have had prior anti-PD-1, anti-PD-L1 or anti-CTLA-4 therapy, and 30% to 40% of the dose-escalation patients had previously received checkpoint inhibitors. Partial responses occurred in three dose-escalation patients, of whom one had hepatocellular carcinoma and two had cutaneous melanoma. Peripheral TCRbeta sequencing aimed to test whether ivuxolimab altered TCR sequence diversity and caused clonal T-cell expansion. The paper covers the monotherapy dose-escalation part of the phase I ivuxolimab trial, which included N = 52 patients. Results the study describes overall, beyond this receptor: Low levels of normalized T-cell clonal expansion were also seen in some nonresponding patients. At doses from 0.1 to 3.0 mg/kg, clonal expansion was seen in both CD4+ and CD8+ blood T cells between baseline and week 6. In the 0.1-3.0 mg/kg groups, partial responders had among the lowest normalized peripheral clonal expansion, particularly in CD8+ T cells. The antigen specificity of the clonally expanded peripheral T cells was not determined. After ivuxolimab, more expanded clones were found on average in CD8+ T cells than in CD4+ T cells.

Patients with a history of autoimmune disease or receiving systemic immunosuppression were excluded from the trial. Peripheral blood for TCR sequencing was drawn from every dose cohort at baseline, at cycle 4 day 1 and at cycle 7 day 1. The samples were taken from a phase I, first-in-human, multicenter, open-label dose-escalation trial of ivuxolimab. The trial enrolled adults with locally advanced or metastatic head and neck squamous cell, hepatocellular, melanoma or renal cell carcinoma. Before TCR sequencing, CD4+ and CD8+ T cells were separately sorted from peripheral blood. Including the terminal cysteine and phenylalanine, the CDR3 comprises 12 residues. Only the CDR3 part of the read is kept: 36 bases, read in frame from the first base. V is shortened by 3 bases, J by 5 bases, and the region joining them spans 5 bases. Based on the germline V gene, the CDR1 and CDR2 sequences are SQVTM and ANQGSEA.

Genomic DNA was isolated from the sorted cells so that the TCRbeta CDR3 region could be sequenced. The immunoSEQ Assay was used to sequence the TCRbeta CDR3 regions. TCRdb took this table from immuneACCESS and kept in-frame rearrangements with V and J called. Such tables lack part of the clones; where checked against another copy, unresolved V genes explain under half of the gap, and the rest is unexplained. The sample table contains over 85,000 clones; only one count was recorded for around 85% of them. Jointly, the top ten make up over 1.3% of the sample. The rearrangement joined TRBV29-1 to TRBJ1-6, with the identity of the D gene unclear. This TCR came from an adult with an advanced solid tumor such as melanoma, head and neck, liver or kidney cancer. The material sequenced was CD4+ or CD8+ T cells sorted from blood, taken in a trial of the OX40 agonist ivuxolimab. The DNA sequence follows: TGCAGCGTTGAGTGGGATAATTCACCCCTCCACTTT. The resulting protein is CSVEWDNSPLHF.